This T cell receptor beta chain appears in the sequencing data of a study of metastatic and nonmetastatic thyroid tumors. Study in general: Malignant and benign thyroid patients had repertoires compared in peripheral blood and tumor or nodule tissue.

Whole-study results and caveats: Reportedly, malignant thyroid tumors had significantly higher TCR beta diversity than benign nodules, in blood and tumor.

In the original analysis: Across clinicopathological groups, CDR3 differences served as the basis for building a distant-metastasis classifier for papillary thyroid cancer. TCRdb re-called the PCR reads with MiXCR. These V and J calls are TCRdb output, not the study's own analysis. There are 20,000 or so clones in the sample; approximately 11% occur only once, and roughly 8% lies in the top ten. Not a single patient had been given any form of treatment at any point before undergoing thyroid surgery. This clone was found many times. No antigen is known for it. The specimen sequenced was blood. This receptor was identified in a female donor with papillary thyroid cancer or a benign thyroid nodule (not recorded which). Some clones in this sample may be carry-over from other donors' samples.

The CDR3 DNA reads TGTGCCAGCACCTACTTCCGGGCCCAGGGATTGAACGAGCAGTACTTC. Protein product: CASTYFRAQGLNEQYF. The chain employs TRBV6-1 and TRBJ2-7; TRBD1 is a possible D gene (5 bases). The CDR3 is made up of 16 amino acids. Germline lookup yields CDR1 MNHNS and CDR2 SASEGT. V dropped 7 bases and J dropped 5 bases, with 24 bases sitting between them.